Below are 13 T cell receptor beta chains sequenced from a single sample in a study of human T cells and chemical hapten exposure. A single record per CDR3 protein comes from TCRdb applying MiXCR to the RACE reads. The sample contains approximately 84,000 distinct CDR3 sequences, under 10% of which appear only once. Time point in this sample: healthy volunteer bleed at 6 weeks. The template was total RNA from unfractionated whole blood. What was sequenced was whole blood. The receptors stem from a male donor in good health. Some clones in this sample may be carry-over from other donors' samples.

The chain carries TRBV7-9 and TRBJ2-3; 7 bases agree with TRBD2. Germline lookup yields CDR1 SEHNR and CDR2 FQNEAQ (reference sequence). The CDR3 consists of 20 residues. The junction had 20 bases not matched to a gene; V was cut back by 1 base and J by 4 bases. The CDR3 DNA sequence: TGTGCCAGCAGCTTAGGACCACCAATGAGGGGAGGGACCCTCCCAGATACGCAGTATTTT. Protein: CASSLGPPMRGGTLPDTQYF.

The table lists this clonotype with a few counts. The chain employs TRBV20-1 and TRBJ1-4; perhaps TRBD1 as D (5 bases). CDR3 length: 14 amino acids. Per the germline V gene, CDR1 is DFQATT and CDR2 is SNEGSKA (reference sequence). V gave up 8 bases and J gave up 7 bases, with 20 bases separating them. CDR3 coding DNA: TGCAGTCCATACTCTGCCAGGGAGTTTGAAAAACTGTTTTTT. The encoded protein is CSPYSAREFEKLFF.

This clonotype was observed a handful of times. The chain couples TRBV4-1 to TRBJ1-2; 10 nucleotides match TRBD1. Germline trimming cut 1 base from V and 4 bases from J; bases unmatched to any gene: 3. CDR1 and CDR2 (germline): MGHRA, YSYEKL. There are 15 residues in the CDR3. This chain's CDR3 is CASSQVGDRGYGYTF. The DNA of the CDR3 is TGCGCCAGCAGCCAAGTGGGGGACAGGGGCTATGGCTACACCTTC.

J is TRBJ1-1 and V is TRBV5-1; D unresolved. The CDR3 loop spans 16 amino acids. V was cut by 0 bases and J by 4 bases, with 16 bases left in between. Germline loops: CDR1 SGHRS, CDR2 YFSETQ. Here the CDR3 reads CASSLVTSTVGTEAFF. The CDR3 coding sequence is TGCGCCAGCAGCTTGGTCACGTCCACGGTTGGCACTGAAGCTTTCTTT.

The chain combines TRBV5-4 with TRBJ1-6; D perhaps matches TRBD1 (5 bases). The CDR3 extends over 16 amino acids. The germline V and J ends were trimmed by 4 bases and 10 bases, with 21 bases remaining between them. Germline values: CDR1 SGHNT, CDR2 YYREEE (reference sequence). The CDR3 DNA reads as TGTGCCAGCAGCATAATACGGGGGGGATCGACATCACCCCTCCACTTT. It is translated as CASSIIRGGSTSPLHF.

V is TRBV10-3 and J is TRBJ2-5, with 9 bases matching TRBD2. V was pared by 3 bases and J by 7 bases, with 0 bases of the junction left unmatched. The CDR3 spans 12 residues. Germline V gene sequence: CDR1 ENHRY, CDR2 SYGVKD. The CDR3 sequence is CAISDSGGTQYF. The CDR3 nucleotides are TGTGCCATCAGTGATAGCGGGGGGACCCAGTACTTC.

The chain carries TRBV7-2 and TRBJ1-5; 7 nucleotides align to TRBD1. Unmatched junction bases numbered 13, after V lost 4 bases and J lost 4 bases. The CDR3 has 17 residues. CDR1 and CDR2 from the germline V gene are SGHTA and FQGNSA. CDR3 nucleotide sequence: TGTGCCAGCAGCTCAGGGAGCGACAGGGTATGGAATCAGCCCCAGCATTTT. It specifies CASSSGSDRVWNQPQHF.

Only a few counts were recorded for this clonotype. The genes are TRBV29-1 and TRBJ1-1; the D is unclear. The CDR3 consists of 11 residues. Trimming took off 8 bases at V and 1 base at J, with 8 bases between the two ends. CDR1 and CDR2 from the germline V gene are SQVTM and ANQGSEA. In DNA form, the CDR3 reads TGCAGCTCTACAGAGAACACTGAAGCTTTCTTT. Encoded protein: CSSTENTEAFF.

The chain employs TRBV4-1 and TRBJ2-7; 9 bases match TRBD1. This CDR3 is 15 amino acids long. Germline CDR1 is MGHRA and CDR2 is YSYEKL. The trim removed 4 bases at V and 0 bases at J, leaving 4 bases unmatched. The CDR3 DNA is TGCGCCAGCAGCCTTACGACAGGGGGCTCCTACGAGCAGTACTTC. This translates into CASSLTTGGSYEQYF.

This clonotype was seen a few times. This sequence joins TRBV5-1 and TRBJ1-1, with D unclear. Trimming pared 0 bases from V and 0 bases from J, leaving 12 bases between. Germline CDR1 is SGHRS and CDR2 is YFSETQ. The CDR3 loop spans 16 amino acids. Here the CDR3 reads CASSLANGPLNTEAFF. DNA of the CDR3: TGCGCCAGCAGCTTGGCGAACGGACCGTTGAACACTGAAGCTTTCTTT.

The sample holds a few counts of this clonotype. The V gene is TRBV29-1, the J gene TRBJ1-4; 8 positions agree with TRBD1. From germline, CDR1 is SQVTM and CDR2 ANQGSEA. Trimming took 5 bases from V and 2 from J; bases not matched to a gene: 7. This CDR3 has 15 residues. DNA of the CDR3: TGCAGCGTTTATCAGGGGGCACCCACTAATGAAAAACTGTTTTTT. It yields the protein CSVYQGAPTNEKLFF.

A few counts support this clonotype. The chain has TRBV15 and TRBJ2-6; the D call may be TRBD1 or TRBD2 (5 bases each). The CDR3 length is 16 residues. Germline V CDR1 and CDR2: LNHNV, YYDKDF (reference sequence). V was clipped by 5 bases and J by 2 bases, with 13 bases between them. In nucleotides, the CDR3 is TGTGCCACCAGCGGCGGATTGGGGGCTGGGGCCAACGTCCTGACTTTC. This gives the protein CATSGGLGAGANVLTF.

This clonotype was observed many times. The rearrangement joins TRBV12-5 to TRBJ1-2; 9 nucleotides align to TRBD1. Per germline, CDR1 LGHNT and CDR2 FRNRAP. Losses at the gene ends were 1 base for V and 1 base for J; bases not matched to a gene: 4. The CDR3 has 16 residues. CDR3 in DNA: TGTGCTAGTGGTTTGGCCCTGGACAGGGGTAACTATGGCTACACCTTC. Encoded protein: CASGLALDRGNYGYTF.